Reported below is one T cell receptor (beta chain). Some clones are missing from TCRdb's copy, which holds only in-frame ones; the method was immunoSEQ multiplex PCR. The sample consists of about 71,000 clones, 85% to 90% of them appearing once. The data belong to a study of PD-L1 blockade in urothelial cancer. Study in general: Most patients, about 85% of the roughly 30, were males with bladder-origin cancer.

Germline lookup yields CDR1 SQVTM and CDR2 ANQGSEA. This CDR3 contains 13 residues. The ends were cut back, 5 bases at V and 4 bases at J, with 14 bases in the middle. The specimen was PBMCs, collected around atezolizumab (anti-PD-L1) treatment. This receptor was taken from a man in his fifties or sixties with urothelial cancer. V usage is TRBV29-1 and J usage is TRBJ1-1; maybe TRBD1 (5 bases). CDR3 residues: CSVKPGLGTEAFF. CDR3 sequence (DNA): TGCAGCGTTAAACCAGGGTTGGGCACTGAAGCTTTCTTT.